This T cell receptor beta chain was sequenced for a study of cytomegalovirus exposure and HLA in healthy donors. Measured with immunoSEQ multiplex PCR; TCRdb has only the in-frame clones, and not every one. Of around 260,000 clones in the sample, less than 95% were seen once. Concerning this clone itself: No antigen is known for it.

Germline CDR1 MNHEY, CDR2 SVGAGI. V was trimmed by 5 bases and J by 3 bases, leaving 13 bases between them. The CDR3 runs to 14 residues. While the first cohort had around 700 subjects, the donors belonged to the separate validation cohort of about 130 subjects. Broader study findings: In vitro data verified a few CMV-associated chains as specific for CMV antigens.

The sequencing sample was made of PBMCs. The V gene is TRBV6-5, the J gene TRBJ1-1; no clear D gene. The receptor's source is a woman aged 25 to 39 in good health and CMV-seronegative. The CDR3 DNA is TGTGCCAGCAGTAGGGCACAGACCTACACTGAAGCTTTCTTT. This codes for CASSRAQTYTEAFF.